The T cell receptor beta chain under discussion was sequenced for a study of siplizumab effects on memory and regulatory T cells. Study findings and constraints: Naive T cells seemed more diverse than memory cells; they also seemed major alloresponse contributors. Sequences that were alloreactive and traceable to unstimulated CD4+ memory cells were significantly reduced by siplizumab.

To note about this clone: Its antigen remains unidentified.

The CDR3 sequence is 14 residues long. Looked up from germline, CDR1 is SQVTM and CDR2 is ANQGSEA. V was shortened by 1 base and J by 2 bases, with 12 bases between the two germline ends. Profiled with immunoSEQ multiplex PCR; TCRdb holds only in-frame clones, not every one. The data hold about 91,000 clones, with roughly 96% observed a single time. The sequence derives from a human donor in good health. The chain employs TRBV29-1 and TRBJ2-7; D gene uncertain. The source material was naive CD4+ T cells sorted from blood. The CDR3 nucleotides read TGCAGCGTTGAAGGACCCCTTGATCCCTACGAGCAGTACTTC. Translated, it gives CSVEGPLDPYEQYF.